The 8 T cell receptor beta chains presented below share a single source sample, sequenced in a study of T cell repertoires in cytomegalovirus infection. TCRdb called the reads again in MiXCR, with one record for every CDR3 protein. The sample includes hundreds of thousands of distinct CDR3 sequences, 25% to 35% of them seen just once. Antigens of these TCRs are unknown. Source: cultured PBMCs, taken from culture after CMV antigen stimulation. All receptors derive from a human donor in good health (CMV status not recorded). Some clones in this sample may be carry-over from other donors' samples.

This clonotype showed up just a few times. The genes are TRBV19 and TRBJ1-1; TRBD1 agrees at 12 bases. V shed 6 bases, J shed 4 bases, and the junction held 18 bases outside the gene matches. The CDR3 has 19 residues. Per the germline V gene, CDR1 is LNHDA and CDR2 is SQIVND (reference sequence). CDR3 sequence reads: CASRMRLGTGGRGGTEAFF. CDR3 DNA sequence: TGTGCCAGTAGAATGAGGCTCGGGACAGGGGGCCGAGGGGGCACTGAAGCTTTCTTT.

The CDR3 loop is CASSRPGSNYGYTF. The CDR3 nucleotides are TGTGCCAGCAGCCGTCCTGGCAGTAACTATGGCTACACCTTC. The rearrangement uses TRBV25-1 and TRBJ1-2; no clear D gene. CDR3 length equals 14 residues. Deletions cut 6 bases from V and 1 base from J, with 12 bases between. CDR1 and CDR2 from the germline V gene are MGHDK and SYGVNS.

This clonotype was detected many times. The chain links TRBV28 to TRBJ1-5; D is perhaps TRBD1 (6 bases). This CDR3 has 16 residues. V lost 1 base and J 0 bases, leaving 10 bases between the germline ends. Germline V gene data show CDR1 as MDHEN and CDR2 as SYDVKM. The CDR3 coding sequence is TGTGCCAGCAGTTTATACAGGGTTTATAGCAATCAGCCCCAGCATTTT. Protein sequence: CASSLYRVYSNQPQHF.

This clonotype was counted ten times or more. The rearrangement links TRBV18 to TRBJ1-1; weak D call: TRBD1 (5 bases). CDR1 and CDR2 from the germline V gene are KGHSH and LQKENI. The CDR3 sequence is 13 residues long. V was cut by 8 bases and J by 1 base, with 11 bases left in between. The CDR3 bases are TGTGCCAGCAGCCCCGGGGGGAACACTGAAGCTTTCTTT. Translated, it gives CASSPGGNTEAFF.

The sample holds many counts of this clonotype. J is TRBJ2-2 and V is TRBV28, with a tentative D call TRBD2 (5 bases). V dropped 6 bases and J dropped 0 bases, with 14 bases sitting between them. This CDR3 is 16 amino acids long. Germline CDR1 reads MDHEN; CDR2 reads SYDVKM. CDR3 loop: CASSLLGGSNTGELFF. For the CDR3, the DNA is TGTGCCAGCAGCCTCCTGGGCGGGTCGAACACCGGGGAGCTGTTTTTT.

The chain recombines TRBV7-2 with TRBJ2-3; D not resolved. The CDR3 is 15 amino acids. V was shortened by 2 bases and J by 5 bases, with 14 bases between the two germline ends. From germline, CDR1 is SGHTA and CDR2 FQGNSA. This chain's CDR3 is CASSLTLKGGDTQYF. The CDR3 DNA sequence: TGTGCCAGCAGCTTAACTCTCAAGGGCGGAGATACGCAGTATTTT. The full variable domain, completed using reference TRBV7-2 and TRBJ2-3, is GAGVSQSPSNKVTEKGKDVELRCDPISGHTALYWYRQSLGQGLEFLIYFQGNSAPDKSGLPSDRFSAERTGGSVSTLTIQRTQQEDSAVYLCASSLTLKGGDTQYFGPGTRLTVL.

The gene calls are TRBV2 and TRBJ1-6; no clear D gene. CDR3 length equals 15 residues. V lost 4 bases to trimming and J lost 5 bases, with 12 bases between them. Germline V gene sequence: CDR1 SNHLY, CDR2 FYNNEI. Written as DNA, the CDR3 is TGTGCCAGCAGTGTTTTCAGACAAAATAATTCACCCCTCCACTTT. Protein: CASSVFRQNNSPLHF.

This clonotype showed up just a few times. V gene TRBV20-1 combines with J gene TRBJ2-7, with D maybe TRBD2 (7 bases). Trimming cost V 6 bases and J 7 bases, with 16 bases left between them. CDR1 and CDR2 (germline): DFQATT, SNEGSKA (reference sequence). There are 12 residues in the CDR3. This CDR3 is CSAQGGGREQYF. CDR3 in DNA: TGCAGTGCCCAAGGGGGGGGGAGAGAGCAGTACTTC.